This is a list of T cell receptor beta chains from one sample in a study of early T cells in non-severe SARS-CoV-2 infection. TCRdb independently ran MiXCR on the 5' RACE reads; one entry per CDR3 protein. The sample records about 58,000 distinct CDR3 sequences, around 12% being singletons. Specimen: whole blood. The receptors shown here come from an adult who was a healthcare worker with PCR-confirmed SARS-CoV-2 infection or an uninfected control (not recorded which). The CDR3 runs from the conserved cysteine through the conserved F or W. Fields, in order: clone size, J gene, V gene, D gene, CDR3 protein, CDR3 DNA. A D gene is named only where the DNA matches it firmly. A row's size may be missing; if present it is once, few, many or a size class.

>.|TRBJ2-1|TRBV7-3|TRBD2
CASSLFAGGSYNEQFF
TGTGCCAGCAGCTTATTCGCGGGAGGATCCTACAATGAGCAGTTCTTC
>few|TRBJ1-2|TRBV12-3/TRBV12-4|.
CASNNPGGYTF
TGTGCCAGCAATAATCCCGGGGGCTACACCTTC
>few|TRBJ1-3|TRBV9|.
CASSVGDGNTIYF
TGTGCCAGCAGCGTAGGAGATGGAAACACCATATATTTT
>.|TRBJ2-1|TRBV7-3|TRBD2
CASSLTKASGRDEQFF
TGTGCCAGCAGCTTAACGAAGGCTAGCGGGAGGGATGAGCAGTTCTTC
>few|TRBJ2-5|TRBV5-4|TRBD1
CASAAGTGGAGTQYF
TGTGCCAGCGCAGCCGGGACAGGGGGCGCAGGGACCCAGTACTTC
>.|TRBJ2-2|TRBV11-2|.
CASSVIGRNTGELFF
TGTGCCAGCAGCGTTATAGGGAGGAACACCGGGGAGCTGTTTTTT
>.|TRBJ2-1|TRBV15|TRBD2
CATSRLAGSYNEQFF
TGTGCCACCAGCAGGCTAGCGGGGTCCTACAATGAGCAGTTCTTC
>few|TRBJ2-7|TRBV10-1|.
CASSEGNAYEQYF
TGCGCCAGCAGTGAAGGGAATGCCTACGAGCAGTACTTC
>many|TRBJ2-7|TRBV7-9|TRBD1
CASSPDRDSYEQYF
TGTGCCAGCAGCCCCGACAGGGACTCCTACGAGCAGTACTTC
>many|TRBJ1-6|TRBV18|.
CASSSTGAQPLHF
TGTGCCAGCTCATCCACCGGGGCACAGCCCCTCCACTTT
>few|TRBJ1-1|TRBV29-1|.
CSVESTGRTEAFF
TGCAGCGTCGAATCCACAGGGAGAACTGAAGCTTTCTTT
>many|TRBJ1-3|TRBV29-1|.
CSVERDSGNTIYF
TGCAGCGTTGAGAGGGACTCTGGAAACACCATATATTTT
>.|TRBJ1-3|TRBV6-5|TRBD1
CASSSRRGRGNTIYF
TGTGCCAGCAGTTCCCGGAGGGGGCGTGGAAACACCATATATTTT
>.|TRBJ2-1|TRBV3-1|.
CASSRNINEQFF
TGTGCCAGCAGTCGTAACATCAATGAGCAGTTCTTC
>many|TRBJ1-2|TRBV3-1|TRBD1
CASSLRQGGGYTF
TGTGCCAGCAGCCTCCGACAGGGTGGAGGCTACACCTTC
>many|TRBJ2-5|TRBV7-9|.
CASSSPEGRSETQYF
TGTGCCAGCAGCTCCCCCGAGGGCAGGTCAGAGACCCAGTACTTC
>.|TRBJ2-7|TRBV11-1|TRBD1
CASSPTGGYEQYF
TGTGCCAGCAGCCCGACAGGGGGCTACGAGCAGTACTTC
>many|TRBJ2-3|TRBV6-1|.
CASSDLGAGPDTQYF
TGTGCCAGCAGTGATTTGGGGGCCGGCCCAGATACGCAGTATTTT
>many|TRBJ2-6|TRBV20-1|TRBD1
CSARWTGGTGANVLTF
TGCAGTGCTAGATGGACAGGGGGCACTGGGGCCAACGTCCTGACTTTC
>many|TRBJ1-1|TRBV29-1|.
CSARTGTENEAFF
TGCAGCGCGAGAACCGGGACGGAAAATGAAGCTTTCTTT
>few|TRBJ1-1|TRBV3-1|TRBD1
CASSPTGGYEAFF
TGTGCCAGCAGCCCGACAGGGGGTTATGAAGCTTTCTTT
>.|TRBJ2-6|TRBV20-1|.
CSARVLGSGANVLTF
TGCAGTGCTAGAGTCCTTGGCTCTGGGGCCAACGTCCTGACTTTC